This T cell receptor beta chain was captured in a study of blood T cell repertoires in COVID-19 (dated by TCRdb to about 2020). Regarding the study in general: Collaborator samples came from the United States, Italy and Spain and covered acute and convalescent phases of COVID-19. Samples were obtained from the ongoing ImmuneRACE study (first 160 participants) and from 1,254 subjects provided by 6 global collaborators. A de-identified subject ID, COVID-19 status, age in years and sex were almost always included in the sample metadata. Subjects who had been exposed to COVID-19, were actively infected with it, or had recovered from it provided the deeply sampled blood TCRbeta repertoires that made up the dataset. The prospective study material was composed of cDNA or gDNA derived from T cells, B-cell-depleted T cells, or PBMCs. Where available, HLA class I and class II types were taken from metadata supplied by the sample provider and were not determined by assay-based typing. A freely available public database, intended as a resource for researchers studying the immune response to SARS-CoV-2, is where the repertoires were released.

The immunoSEQ Assay, a bias-controlled multiplex PCR, was used to amplify TCRbeta CDR3 regions from genomic DNA. The authors' analysis ran thus. The number of nucleated cells in each sample was estimated by amplification of reference gene primers within the assay. To quantify the absolute abundance of each unique TCRbeta CDR3 rearrangement, sequence reads were collapsed and filtered. For each sample, productive Simpson clonality was calculated as the square root of Simpson's diversity index over productive rearrangements. What TCRdb holds here is the immuneACCESS table cut down to in-frame rearrangements. Part of the clones is not present; checked against another copy, under half of the missing clones reflect an unresolved V gene, and the others are unexplained. For V, J and clone size, that table is used; D and trimming come from the DNA. The sample table holds 150,000 to 200,000 clones, of which around 81% were seen once. The ten largest clones take up more than 9.5% of the sample.

The paper as a whole reports these results and caveats: The amount of clinical and demographic metadata varied by source and participant and was provided uncurated.

This clone was seen once. The clone's antigen remains unknown. No much larger clone exists at a distance of one base, and base qualities are not known. Trimming takes 4 bases from V and 0 bases from J, and the germline ends sit 16 bases apart. Per the germline V gene, MDHEN is the CDR1 and SYDVKM is the CDR2. Including cysteine and phenylalanine, the CDR3 has 16 amino acids. The retained sequence is limited to the CDR3, 48 bases, with the frame set at the first base. Each collaborating institution followed its own protocols to collect whole blood in K2EDTA tubes. For TCRbeta analysis, collaborators shipped samples in one of three forms: frozen whole blood, isolated PBMCs, or DNA extracted from either of those sample types.

The receptor's source is a man aged 60 to 69 with active or convalescent COVID-19. The sequenced sample was peripheral blood. The chain is made from TRBV28 and TRBJ2-7; a tentative D match to TRBD1 spans 6 bases. The CDR3 region has the sequence CASSSTGHQYSYEQYF. In nucleotide form, the sequence is TGTGCCAGCAGTTCAACGGGACACCAGTACTCCTACGAGCAGTACTTC.